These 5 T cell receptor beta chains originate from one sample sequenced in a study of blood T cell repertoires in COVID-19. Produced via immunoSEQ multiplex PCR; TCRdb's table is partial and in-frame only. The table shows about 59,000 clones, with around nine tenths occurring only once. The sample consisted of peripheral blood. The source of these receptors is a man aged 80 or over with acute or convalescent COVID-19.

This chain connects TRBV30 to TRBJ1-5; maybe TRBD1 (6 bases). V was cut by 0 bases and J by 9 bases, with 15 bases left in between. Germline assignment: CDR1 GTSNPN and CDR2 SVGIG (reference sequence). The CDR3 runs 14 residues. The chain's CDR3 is CAWSVLQGSGPQHF. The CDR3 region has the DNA TGTGCCTGGAGTGTACTACAGGGAAGTGGGCCCCAGCATTTT.

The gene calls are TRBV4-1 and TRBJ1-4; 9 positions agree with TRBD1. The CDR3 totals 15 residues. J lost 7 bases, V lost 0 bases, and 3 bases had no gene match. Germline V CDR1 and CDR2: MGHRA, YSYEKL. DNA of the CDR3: TGCGCCAGCAGCCAAGAACAGGGGGCTGGTGAAAAACTGTTTTTT. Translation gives CASSQEQGAGEKLFF.

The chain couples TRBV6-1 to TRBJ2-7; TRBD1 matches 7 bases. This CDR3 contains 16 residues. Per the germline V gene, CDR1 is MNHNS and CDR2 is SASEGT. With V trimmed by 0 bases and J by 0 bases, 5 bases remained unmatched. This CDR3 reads CASSEAGGLRSYEQYF. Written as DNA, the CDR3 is TGTGCCAGCAGTGAAGCAGGGGGCCTCCGCTCCTACGAGCAGTACTTC.

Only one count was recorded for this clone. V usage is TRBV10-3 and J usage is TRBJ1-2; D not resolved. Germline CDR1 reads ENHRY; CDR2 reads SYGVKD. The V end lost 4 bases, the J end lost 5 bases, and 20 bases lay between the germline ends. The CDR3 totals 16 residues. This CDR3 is CAISAEGLGARYGYTF. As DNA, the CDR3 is TGTGCCATCAGTGCCGAGGGTTTGGGTGCCCGGTATGGCTACACCTTC.

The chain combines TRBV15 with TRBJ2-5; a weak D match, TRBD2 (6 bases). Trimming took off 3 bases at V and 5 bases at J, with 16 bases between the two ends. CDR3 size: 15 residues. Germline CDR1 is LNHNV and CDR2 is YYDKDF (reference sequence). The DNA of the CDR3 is TGTGCCACCAGCAGGCAGATGGGGGGTGCGGAGACCCAGTACTTC. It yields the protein CATSRQMGGAETQYF.